The next 11 T cell receptor beta chains were all read from a single sample in a study of T cell repertoires in cytomegalovirus infection. No antigen has been identified for these receptors. TCRdb reprocessed the reads with MiXCR, giving one entry per CDR3 protein. The sample has about 110,000 distinct CDR3 sequences; 42% are singletons. The sequencing used CD8+ T cells from cultured PBMCs, collected from culture after CMV antigen stimulation. These receptors originate from a human donor in good health (CMV status not recorded). Some clones in this sample may be carry-over from other donors' samples.

The rearrangement uses TRBV19 and TRBJ2-7; 7 nucleotides line up with TRBD2. V trimming: 6 bases; J trimming: 4 bases; junction bases outside the gene matches: 15. CDR3 size: 16 residues. Germline CDR1 LNHDA, CDR2 SQIVND (reference sequence). CDR3 protein: CASSPGPGRGVYEQYF. The DNA of the CDR3 is TGTGCCAGTAGCCCCGGCCCGGGGAGGGGAGTGTACGAGCAGTACTTC.

This clonotype came up a few times. The rearrangement uses TRBV7-9 and TRBJ2-3, with D perhaps matching TRBD2 (7 bases). CDR3 length: 13 residues. Germline values: CDR1 SEHNR, CDR2 FQNEAQ (reference sequence). V lost 6 bases and J lost 6, with 13 bases in between. This CDR3 is CASSIGGVDTQYF. CDR3 DNA: TGTGCCAGCAGTATAGGGGGGGTGGATACGCAGTATTTT.

This clonotype was counted only a few times. The chain has TRBV20-1 and TRBJ2-5; D perhaps matches TRBD1 (5 bases). This CDR3 is built from 14 residues. The germline V gene encodes CDR1 DFQATT and CDR2 SNEGSKA (reference sequence). Trimming took 0 bases from V and 1 from J, leaving 9 bases between them. The CDR3 loop is CSAREEQAQETQYF. The CDR3 coding sequence is TGCAGTGCTAGAGAGGAACAGGCCCAAGAGACCCAGTACTTC.

This clonotype showed up just once. A much larger clone is a single base away; this may be a read error. The chain has TRBV11-2 and TRBJ2-6; D is possibly TRBD1 or TRBD2 (6 bases each). From germline, CDR1 is SGHAT and CDR2 FQNNGV. The CDR3 length is 16 residues. Here the CDR3 reads CASSLHGSSGANILTF. The CDR3 DNA is TGTGCCAGCAGCTTACATGGTTCTTCGGGGGCCAACATCCTGACTTTC. The entire variable domain, with the rest obtained from reference TRBV11-2 and TRBJ2-6, is as follows: EAGVAQSPRYKIIEKRQSVAFWCNPISGHATLYWYQQILGQGPKLLIQFQNNGVVDDSQLPKDRFSAERLKGVDSTLKIQPAKLEDSAVYLCASSLHGSSGANILTFGAGSRLTVL.

V is TRBV7-2 and J is TRBJ1-2, with 7 bases that match TRBD1. Germline loops: CDR1 SGHTA, CDR2 FQGNSA. The ends lost 3 bases at V and 0 bases at J; junction bases unmatched: 4. The CDR3 spans 15 residues. The CDR3 bases are TGTGCCAGCAGCTTCGGGACAGTGACTAACTATGGCTACACCTTC. Amino acid sequence: CASSFGTVTNYGYTF.

The rearrangement links TRBV4-1 to TRBJ1-3; D is unclear. The V and J ends lost 0 bases and 0 bases respectively, with 9 bases between them. In germline, CDR1 is MGHRA, CDR2 YSYEKL. The CDR3 length is 16 residues. The CDR3 region has the DNA TGCGCCAGCAGCCAAGATCCCGGAGTCTCTGGAAACACCATATATTTT. It translates to CASSQDPGVSGNTIYF.

The chain uses TRBV20-1 and TRBJ2-7, with 10 bases matching TRBD1. The V segment lost 4 bases and the J segment 3 bases; nucleotides outside the gene matches: 3. The CDR3 is 13 amino acids. Germline CDR1 and CDR2: DFQATT and SNEGSKA (reference sequence). As DNA, the CDR3 is TGCAGTGCTACGGACAGGGGGTTCTACGAGCAGTACTTC. The encoded protein is CSATDRGFYEQYF.

The chain is built from TRBV2 and TRBJ2-2; maybe TRBD2 (5 bases). Per the germline V gene, CDR1 is SNHLY and CDR2 is FYNNEI. The V and J ends lost 3 bases and 2 bases respectively, with 10 bases between them. This CDR3 region has 15 residues. The CDR3 loop reads CASSEGVINTGELFF. CDR3 sequence (DNA): TGTGCCAGCAGTGAGGGAGTAATCAACACCGGGGAGCTGTTTTTT.

This clonotype was recorded a few times. The chain employs TRBV7-2 and TRBJ2-7, with 13 nucleotides matching TRBD2. V shed 5 bases and J 5 bases; nucleotides not matched to a gene: 9. The CDR3 loop spans 16 amino acids. From germline, CDR1 is SGHTA and CDR2 FQGNSA. The CDR3 region has the DNA TGTGCCAGCAGCGATACTAGCGGGGGGGGCTGGGACGAGCAGTACTTC. Translated: CASSDTSGGGWDEQYF.

The chain recombines TRBV15 with TRBJ2-7; TRBD1 might be the D (5 bases). V was cut by 3 bases and J by 6 bases, with 15 bases left in between. This CDR3 has 14 residues. Germline V lookup: CDR1 LNHNV, CDR2 YYDKDF (reference sequence). Here the CDR3 reads CATSSWGSLREQYF. The CDR3 bases are TGTGCCACCAGCAGTTGGGGCAGTCTGCGCGAGCAGTACTTC.

CDR3 DNA sequence: TGTGCCAGCAGTTTTTTAGGGGGGAATGAGCAGTTCTTC. Protein: CASSFLGGNEQFF. The V call is TRBV27, the J call TRBJ2-1; D may be TRBD1 or TRBD2 (6 bases each). Germline values: CDR1 MNHEY, CDR2 SMNVEV (reference sequence). V was pared by 3 bases and J by 7 bases, with 10 bases between. The CDR3 has 13 residues.